A selection of T cell receptor beta chains follows, all from one sample in a study of blood T cell repertoires in COVID-19. The table came from immunoSEQ multiplex PCR; TCRdb's copy has only in-frame clones and leaves some out. The sample holds approximately 120,000 clones, 75% to 90% seen once. The material sequenced was PBMCs or T cells enriched from blood (not recorded which). The origin of the receptors is a young man who had recovered from COVID-19. The CDR3 runs from the conserved cysteine through the conserved F or W. The order of the fields is D gene, V gene, clone size, J gene, CDR3 protein, CDR3 DNA. A D gene is named only where the DNA matches it firmly. Only part of the rows carry a size: once, few, many, or a class if the clone is expanded.

>TRBD2|TRBV7-2|NA|TRBJ2-3
CASSPGLAGATDTQYF
TGTGCCAGCAGCCCCGGACTAGCGGGGGCCACAGATACGCAGTATTTT
>TRBD2|TRBV18|NA|TRBJ2-1
CASSPVAGSSYNEQFF
TGTGCCAGCTCACCGGTAGCGGGTTCCTCCTACAATGAGCAGTTCTTC
>TRBD1|TRBV9|NA|TRBJ2-5
CASSVGERDRAQETQYF
TGTGCCAGCAGCGTAGGGGAGAGGGACAGGGCCCAAGAGACCCAGTACTTC
>NA|TRBV9|once|TRBJ1-2
CASSSGIGGYTF
TGTGCCAGCAGCTCAGGGATCGGTGGCTACACCTTC
>TRBD2|TRBV4-1|NA|TRBJ2-7
CASSQVPLAGGSYEQYF
TGCGCCAGCAGCCAAGTACCACTAGCGGGAGGGTCCTACGAGCAGTACTTC
>NA|TRBV19|NA|TRBJ1-3
CASYRGGSGNTIYF
TGTGCCAGCTATCGGGGGGGGTCTGGAAACACCATATATTTT
>TRBD2|TRBV7-9|once|TRBJ2-3
CASSLDGLAADTQYF
TGTGCCAGCAGCTTAGATGGGCTAGCGGCAGATACGCAGTATTTT
>NA|TRBV3-1/TRBV3-2|NA|TRBJ2-2
CASSLGGGGELFF
TGTGCCAGCAGCCTAGGAGGGGGGGGCGAGCTGTTTTTT
>TRBD1|TRBV6-5|few|TRBJ1-2
CASSYSRTGGGYGYTF
TGTGCCAGCAGTTACTCCCGGACAGGGGGCGGGTATGGCTACACCTTC
>TRBD1|TRBV7-2|once|TRBJ1-1
CASTNRGLNTEAFF
TGTGCCAGCACTAACAGGGGATTGAACACTGAAGCTTTCTTT
>TRBD1|TRBV4-1|NA|TRBJ2-2
CASSHPGQGNTGELFF
TGCGCCAGCAGCCACCCGGGACAGGGGAACACCGGGGAGCTGTTTTTT
>TRBD1|TRBV7-9|NA|TRBJ1-2
CASSLEGADYGYTF
TGTGCCAGCAGCTTAGAGGGGGCGGACTATGGCTACACCTTC
>NA|TRBV7-9|once|TRBJ1-6
CASSASGGQSPLHF
TGTGCCAGCAGTGCTTCGGGGGGTCAATCACCCCTCCACTTT
>TRBD2|TRBV5-1|NA|TRBJ2-7
CASSQSSGPGTYEQYF
TGCGCCAGCAGCCAATCTAGCGGGCCGGGGACCTACGAGCAGTACTTC
>NA|TRBV5-1|NA|TRBJ1-1
CASSLAGNTEAFF
TGCGCCAGCAGCTTGGCAGGGAACACTGAAGCTTTCTTT
>NA|TRBV11-2|NA|TRBJ1-3
CASSLNRDSSTIYF
TGTGCCAGCAGCTTAAACAGGGATAGTTCCACCATATATTTT
>NA|TRBV3-1/TRBV3-2|once|TRBJ1-4
CASSQETPGAGKLFF
TGTGCCAGCAGCCAAGAAACGCCTGGGGCGGGGAAACTGTTTTTT
>NA|TRBV4-1|many|TRBJ2-2
CASSPNTANTGELFF
TGCGCCAGCAGCCCCAACACAGCGAACACCGGGGAGCTGTTTTTT
>NA|TRBV10-2|NA|TRBJ2-2
CASSRGRTTNTGELFF
TGCGCCAGCAGTCGAGGGAGGACTACGAACACCGGGGAGCTGTTTTTT
>NA|TRBV18|NA|TRBJ2-2
CASSPNPSVANTGELFF
TGTGCCAGCTCACCCAATCCTAGCGTCGCGAACACCGGGGAGCTGTTTTTT
>TRBD1|TRBV28|NA|TRBJ1-1
CASRATGTGGWAEAFF
TGTGCCAGCAGGGCTACCGGGACAGGGGGCTGGGCTGAAGCTTTCTTT
>TRBD1|TRBV3-1/TRBV3-2|NA|TRBJ2-6
CASSEDRAGANVLTF
TGTGCCAGCAGTGAGGACAGGGCTGGGGCCAACGTCCTGACTTTC
>NA|TRBV30|NA|TRBJ2-5
CAWSVLSRAYGETQYF
TGTGCCTGGAGTGTACTCAGCAGGGCATATGGAGAGACCCAGTACTTC
>TRBD1|TRBV19|NA|TRBJ2-3
CASSSPGTGFSYTQYF
TGTGCCAGTAGTAGCCCCGGGACAGGTTTTTCGTATACGCAGTATTTT
>TRBD1|TRBV5-1|NA|TRBJ2-2
CASSPGTENTGELFF
TGCGCCAGCAGCCCCGGGACAGAGAACACCGGGGAGCTGTTTTTT
>NA|TRBV11-2|NA|TRBJ1-1
CASSLGGGRAVEAFF
TGTGCCAGCAGCTTAGGGGGGGGTAGGGCCGTTGAAGCTTTCTTT
>TRBD1|TRBV5-1|NA|TRBJ2-7
CASSRQGPLDEQYF
TGCGCCAGCAGTCGACAGGGACCCCTGGACGAGCAGTACTTC
>NA|TRBV9|NA|TRBJ1-2
CASSAAGRGYTF
TGTGCCAGCAGCGCGGCAGGGAGGGGCTACACCTTC
>TRBD2|TRBV7-2|NA|TRBJ2-1
CASSLYGTSGNEQFF
TGTGCCAGCAGCTTATATGGGACTAGCGGAAATGAGCAGTTCTTC
>NA|TRBV9|once|TRBJ1-1
CASSVRSQGDTEAFF
TGTGCCAGCAGCGTTCGCTCTCAAGGGGACACTGAAGCTTTCTTT
>NA|TRBV3-1/TRBV3-2|NA|TRBJ2-1
CASSPETGNYNEQFF
TGTGCCAGCAGCCCCGAGACAGGAAACTACAATGAGCAGTTCTTC
>NA|TRBV6-4|many|TRBJ1-2
CASSPGQDNYGYTF
TGTGCCAGCAGCCCTGGACAAGATAACTATGGCTACACCTTC
>TRBD1|TRBV5-1|NA|TRBJ1-1
CASSWGTVRNTEAFF
TGCGCCAGCAGCTGGGGGACAGTCAGGAACACTGAAGCTTTCTTT
>TRBD2|TRBV19|NA|TRBJ2-1
CASSVTSGSSYNEQFF
TGTGCCAGTAGTGTGACTAGCGGGAGCTCCTACAATGAGCAGTTCTTC
>TRBD1|TRBV4-1|NA|TRBJ2-7
CASSLNPGQGSLYEQYF
TGCGCCAGCAGCCTGAATCCGGGACAGGGATCCCTCTACGAGCAGTACTTC
>NA|TRBV2|NA|TRBJ1-5
CASSEGHQYSNQPQHF
TGTGCCAGCAGTGAGGGACACCAGTATAGCAATCAGCCCCAGCATTTT
>NA|TRBV5-1|NA|TRBJ1-6
CASSLEPGDSPLHF
TGCGCCAGCAGCTTGGAGCCGGGGGATTCACCCCTCCACTTT
>TRBD1|TRBV24-1|NA|TRBJ2-5
CATSDTGQGGQETQYF
TGTGCCACCAGTGACACGGGACAGGGGGGGCAAGAGACCCAGTACTTC
>NA|TRBV19|NA|TRBJ2-5
CASSSGYSQETQYF
TGTGCCAGTAGTTCCGGGTATTCCCAAGAGACCCAGTACTTC
>TRBD1|TRBV6-2/TRBV6-3|NA|TRBJ2-7
CASSRDRGFSYEQYF
TGTGCCAGCAGTCGGGACAGGGGGTTCTCCTACGAGCAGTACTTC
>TRBD2|TRBV9|NA|TRBJ2-4
CASSVGLAGNIQYF
TGTGCCAGCAGCGTAGGACTAGCGGGAAACATTCAGTACTTC
>TRBD1|TRBV7-9|NA|TRBJ1-6
CASSGGGQGSSPLHF
TGTGCCAGCAGCGGGGGCGGACAGGGTTCTTCACCCCTCCACTTT
>TRBD2|TRBV5-4|few|TRBJ2-5
CASSKPGLAGRQETQYF
TGTGCCAGCAGTAAACCGGGACTAGCGGGGAGACAAGAGACCCAGTACTTC
>NA|TRBV2|NA|TRBJ1-1
CATAVDTEAFF
TGTGCCACCGCTGTAGACACTGAAGCTTTCTTT